In its sample, the clone carrying this TCR beta chain was seen a few times. This sample is drawn from a study of cytotoxic CD8 clonotypes in ibrutinib-treated CLL. The assay was immunoSEQ multiplex PCR, and TCRdb's table has in-frame clones only and misses some. The data contain tens of thousands of clones, about 86% of them singletons. The sequenced sample was PBMCs, obtained before ibrutinib treatment. The receptor was isolated from a human donor with chronic lymphocytic leukemia.

CDR3 protein: CASSLSGYEQYF. CDR3 nucleotide sequence: TGTGCCAGCAGCTTGTCCGGATACGAGCAGTACTTC. The genes are TRBV5-6 and TRBJ2-7; no firm D call. Germline V gives CDR1 SGHDT, CDR2 YYEEEE. V gave up 1 base and J gave up 4 bases, with 6 bases separating them. The CDR3 has 12 amino acids.